This is a list of T cell receptor beta chains from one sample in a study of blood T cell repertoires in COVID-19. TCRdb keeps only in-frame clones here, not all; method: immunoSEQ multiplex PCR. The sample yields about 200,000 clones, over 80% seen once. The sample taken for sequencing was peripheral blood. These receptors all come from a human donor in a cohort sampled during active COVID-19. Each CDR3 is given with its conserved first and last residue. Each record gives: V gene, CDR3 protein.

v_gene: TRBV24-1; CDR3aa: CATSDLYQGDSNTGELFF
v_gene: TRBV7-8; CDR3aa: CASSTRTGGNEKLFF
v_gene: TRBV5-1; CDR3aa: CASSYGRTDGYTF
v_gene: TRBV3-1/TRBV3-2; CDR3aa: CASSQGLAAYEQYF
v_gene: TRBV7-2; CDR3aa: CASSLVSSYEQYF
v_gene: TRBV6-6; CDR3aa: CASTKGGTVYGYTF
v_gene: TRBV5-1; CDR3aa: CASRLAEETQYF
v_gene: TRBV4-3; CDR3aa: CASSPWTGDSYEQYF
v_gene: TRBV27; CDR3aa: CASSRYGTSGSVYEQYF
v_gene: TRBV27; CDR3aa: CASRPGTWGDYEQYF
v_gene: TRBV2; CDR3aa: CASQRGSGNTIYF
v_gene: TRBV27; CDR3aa: CASSLSRVYEQYF
v_gene: TRBV7-2; CDR3aa: CASSVYTFGTDTQYF
v_gene: TRBV4-1; CDR3aa: CASSQDRTAGGARETQYF